These 24 T cell receptor beta chains were sequenced from one sample in a study of HIV-infected patients and healthy controls. Whole blood was used without fractionation, so all unsorted peripheral T cells were included. cDNA was made from approximately 500 ng RNA using alpha and beta constant primers. Alpha and beta chain libraries were made separately by chain-specific third strand synthesis with multiplexing indices. TCRdb reanalysed the 5' RACE reads using MiXCR and keeps one entry per CDR3 protein. There are approximately 15,000 distinct CDR3 sequences in the sample; 7% occur only once, and around 7.9% lies in the top ten. Sequences were obtained from blood. The receptors come from an adult in good health.

This clonotype ranks as medium-sized. The chain employs TRBV4-2 and TRBJ2-1; 10 nucleotides line up with TRBD2. Germline CDR1 reads LGHNA; CDR2 reads YNFKEQ. The V and J ends lost 1 base and 4 bases, in that order; junction bases with no gene match: 4. The CDR3 is 16 amino acids. The CDR3 region has the DNA TGTGCCAGCAGCCAAGCTAGCGGGGGAGATTACAATGAGCAGTTCTTC. Its protein product is CASSQASGGDYNEQFF.

This clonotype rates as medium-sized. The CDR3 bases are TGTGCCACCAGTGAACTAGGGTCAAGTACGCAGTATTTT. Amino acid sequence: CATSELGSSTQYF. J is TRBJ2-3 and V is TRBV24-1, with D perhaps matching TRBD2 (5 bases). Trimming removed 4 bases at V and 8 bases at J, with 12 bases between. The CDR3 has 13 amino acids. Germline V gene sequence: CDR1 KGHDR, CDR2 SFDVKD.

There are a few counts of this clonotype. The chain recombines TRBV6-2 or TRBV6-3 with TRBJ2-3; D gene uncertain. The CDR3 loop spans 16 amino acids. The germline CDR1 and CDR2 sequences are MNHEY and SVGEGT. The germline V and J ends were trimmed by 5 bases and 1 base, with 16 bases remaining between them. The CDR3 sequence is CASSESPESGTDTQYF. DNA for the CDR3: TGTGCCAGCAGTGAATCCCCCGAATCCGGCACAGATACGCAGTATTTT.

This clonotype was seen repeatedly, ten times or more. The J gene is TRBJ1-3, the V gene TRBV7-8; no definite D call. The CDR3 spans 14 residues. Trimming stripped 0 bases from V and 5 bases from J, with 8 bases between. Per the germline V gene, CDR1 is SGHVS and CDR2 is FQNEAQ. The CDR3 region has the DNA TGTGCCAGCAGCTTAGCGCATGGGCGAAACACCATATATTTT. Translation gives CASSLAHGRNTIYF.

In this sample, this clonotype turned up many times. The chain carries TRBV4-2 and TRBJ2-1; TRBD2 matches 9 bases. CDR3 length equals 19 residues. The germline V gene has CDR1 LGHNA and CDR2 YNFKEQ. V lost 1 base and J lost 3; bases outside the gene matches: 13. The CDR3 protein is CASSQGAGGGGAGYNEQFF. The CDR3 DNA sequence: TGTGCCAGCAGCCAAGGAGCTGGGGGCGGGGGGGCCGGCTACAATGAGCAGTTCTTC.

This clonotype was seen at least ten times. This chain links TRBV14 with TRBJ2-5; tentatively, D is TRBD1 or TRBD2 (6 bases each). Germline V gives CDR1 SGHDN, CDR2 FVKESK. This CDR3 spans 17 amino acids. With 0 bases removed from V and 5 bases from J, the gap between germline ends came to 19 bases. As DNA, the CDR3 is TGTGCCAGCAGCCAAGAGGTCGGCCCGCAAGGGGGGGAGACCCAGTACTTC. As protein: CASSQEVGPQGGETQYF. The full variable domain, in which reference TRBV14 and TRBJ2-5 provide the parts outside the CDR3, is EAGVTQFPSHSVIEKGQTVTLRCDPISGHDNLYWYRRVMGKEIKFLLHFVKESKQDESGMPNNRFLAERTGGTYSTLKVQPAELEDSGVYFCASSQEVGPQGGETQYFGPGTRLLVL.

By share, this clonotype counts as medium-sized. V usage is TRBV7-2 and J usage is TRBJ2-5; no definite D call. Germline values: CDR1 SGHTA, CDR2 FQGNSA. The CDR3 is 12 residues long. Trimming took 5 bases from V and 4 from J, leaving 8 bases between them. Here the CDR3 DNA reads TGTGCCAGCAGCCAAGGGTTAGAGACCCAGTACTTC. It codes for CASSQGLETQYF.

This clonotype is labeled medium-sized. The junction differs from germline at one of its ends, possibly a read error. The genes are TRBV7-2 and TRBJ1-1, with D possibly matching TRBD1 (6 bases). Germline-derived CDR1 and CDR2 are SGHTA and FQGNSA. The CDR3 length is 14 residues. CDR3 nucleotides: TGTGCCAGCAGCTTTCCAGGGGTGAAGACTGAAGCTTTCTTT. Amino acids: CASSFPGVKTEAFF.

With respect to this clonotype: This may come from a read error, since a much larger clone is one base off. The conserved phenylalanine or tryptophan is not found at the CDR3 terminus, so this likely reflects a read error. This rearrangement joins TRBV7-2 to TRBJ2-5; D gene uncertain. The CDR3 runs 15 residues. Germline CDR1 and CDR2: SGHTA and FQGNSA. Trimming stripped 7 bases from V and 0 bases from J, with 15 bases between. The CDR3 nucleotides read TGTGCCAGCACGCTCGGGCGCGGCTACCAAGAGACCCAGTACTTA. It yields the protein CASTLGRGYQETQYL.

Ten or more counts support this clonotype. The J gene is TRBJ2-7, the V gene TRBV7-9; D call uncertain. This CDR3 spans 15 amino acids. CDR1 is SEHNR and CDR2 is FQNEAQ in the germline V gene (reference sequence). Trimming took 3 bases from V and 3 from J, leaving 15 bases between them. CDR3 DNA: TGTGCCAGCAGCTTTGCGGAAAACCAAGTCTACGAGCAGTACTTC. As protein: CASSFAENQVYEQYF.

This clonotype is judged medium-sized. In nucleotides, the CDR3 is TGTGCCACCAGCAGAGATTGGGGGAACACTGAAGCTTTCTTT. This sequence encodes CATSRDWGNTEAFF. The rearrangement links TRBV15 to TRBJ1-1; no definite D call. Trimming shortened V by 0 bases and J by 1 base, and 6 bases separated the two germline ends. The CDR3 sequence is 14 residues long. Germline V gives CDR1 LNHNV, CDR2 YYDKDF (reference sequence).

In this sample, this clonotype turned up a few times. The chain couples TRBV12-3 or TRBV12-4 to TRBJ2-1; 9 nucleotides align to TRBD2. The V segment lost 6 bases and the J segment 8 bases; nucleotides outside the gene matches: 8. This CDR3 comprises 14 residues. DNA of the CDR3: TGTGCCAGCAGACCAGGCGGGGGGGGGTATGAGCAGTTCTTC. This gives the protein CASRPGGGGYEQFF.

This clonotype is termed medium-sized. This sequence joins TRBV12-3 or TRBV12-4 and TRBJ1-1; D gene ambiguous. This CDR3 has 10 residues. Trimming took off 4 bases at V and 6 bases at J, with 3 bases between the two ends. Here the CDR3 reads CASSSAEAFF. DNA for the CDR3: TGTGCCAGCAGTTCCGCTGAAGCTTTCTTT.

The chain links TRBV5-1 to TRBJ2-6; D ambiguous. Germline assignment: CDR1 SGHRS and CDR2 YFSETQ. Trimming pared 1 base from V and 1 base from J, leaving 6 bases between. The CDR3 has 15 amino acids. CDR3 bases: TGCGCCAGCAGCTTGACAGAGTCTGGGGCCAACGTCCTGACTTTC. Protein product: CASSLTESGANVLTF.

This clonotype was seen many times. This chain links TRBV4-2 with TRBJ2-1; no clear D gene. This CDR3 contains 17 residues. Trimming removed 0 bases at V and 0 bases at J, with 12 bases between. The V gene's germline CDR1 is LGHNA and CDR2 YNFKEQ. CDR3 region: CASSQEVAEHSYNEQFF. CDR3 nucleotides: TGTGCCAGCAGCCAAGAAGTCGCGGAGCACTCCTACAATGAGCAGTTCTTC.

This clonotype was seen at least ten times. J is TRBJ2-1 and V is TRBV4-2; D ambiguous. The CDR3 is 14 residues long. The V gene lost 0 bases and the J gene lost 5 bases, with 8 bases spanning the gap. Per germline, CDR1 LGHNA and CDR2 YNFKEQ. CDR3 loop: CASSQERMNNEQFF. Here the CDR3 DNA reads TGTGCCAGCAGCCAAGAGAGGATGAACAATGAGCAGTTCTTC.

The chain joins TRBV10-3 to TRBJ2-6; a possible D gene is TRBD1 (6 bases). Trimming stripped 9 bases from V and 2 bases from J, with 8 bases between. Germline CDR1 and CDR2: ENHRY and SYGVKD. The CDR3 contains 13 residues. This CDR3 reads CAIWGPGANVLTF. The DNA of the CDR3 is TGTGCCATATGGGGGCCTGGGGCCAACGTCCTGACTTTC.

This clonotype was detected ten times or more. The chain couples TRBV19 to TRBJ1-5; D not resolved. This CDR3 region has 13 residues. Trimming took off 10 bases at V and 0 bases at J, with 10 bases between the two ends. Per the germline V gene, CDR1 is LNHDA and CDR2 is SQIVND (reference sequence). This CDR3 is CATGRNSNQPQHF. The CDR3 nucleotides are TGTGCCACCGGACGGAATAGCAATCAGCCCCAGCATTTT.

In its sample, this clonotype is medium-sized. V and J are TRBV12-3 or TRBV12-4 and TRBJ2-1, with D possibly TRBD2 on 5 matching bases. Trimming shortened V by 6 bases and J by 9 bases, and 9 bases separated the two germline ends. This CDR3 comprises 11 residues. In DNA form, the CDR3 reads TGTGCCAGCAGCCGCGGGCCTGAGCAGTTCTTC. Translating gives CASSRGPEQFF.

In its sample, this clonotype was seen many times. The chain combines TRBV12-3 or TRBV12-4 with TRBJ2-7; D is unresolved. The CDR3 sequence is 14 residues long. V was trimmed by 10 bases and J by 5 bases, leaving 21 bases between them. CDR3 amino acids: CATKPGRHTDEQYF. CDR3 DNA: TGTGCCACTAAGCCGGGCCGGCATACCGACGAGCAGTACTTC.

This clonotype was observed at least ten times. The chain joins TRBV20-1 to TRBJ2-7; D perhaps matches TRBD2 (6 bases). CDR3 size: 15 residues. The germline gives CDR1 DFQATT, CDR2 SNEGSKA (reference sequence). V was shortened by 3 bases and J by 4 bases, with 19 bases between the two germline ends. The CDR3 region has the DNA TGCAGTGCTAGCGGCAATAGGGAAAGCGGGTACGAGCAGTACTTC. Amino acid sequence: CSASGNRESGYEQYF.

This clonotype is judged medium-sized (0.01 to 0.1%). This chain links TRBV29-1 with TRBJ1-4; 8 bases align to TRBD1. Germline CDR1 is SQVTM and CDR2 is ANQGSEA. V shed 6 bases and J 8 bases; nucleotides not matched to a gene: 5. The CDR3 sequence is 12 residues long. CDR3 DNA: TGCAGCGTGCAGGGGGCAGGGGAAAAACTGTTTTTT. Protein: CSVQGAGEKLFF.

This clonotype was counted ten times or more. The chain is built from TRBV4-2 and TRBJ2-3; 10 nucleotides align to TRBD1. With V trimmed by 1 base and J by 6 bases, 7 bases remained unmatched. CDR1 is LGHNA, CDR2 YNFKEQ, per germline. This CDR3 has 16 amino acids. The CDR3 DNA is TGTGCCAGCAGCCAAGTAGGGACAGGGGCGAGGGATACGCAGTATTTT. This translates into CASSQVGTGARDTQYF.

By frequency in the sample, this clonotype is medium-sized (0.01 to 0.1%). The chain has TRBV13 and TRBJ2-7, with D perhaps matching TRBD1 (6 bases). The germline CDR1 and CDR2 sequences are PRHDT and FYEKMQ (reference sequence). V was clipped by 6 bases and J by 6 bases, with 15 bases between them. This CDR3 has 13 residues. DNA for the CDR3: TGTGCCAGCAGTTTGGGACAAGGGCTCGAGCAGTACTTC. Translated, it gives CASSLGQGLEQYF.